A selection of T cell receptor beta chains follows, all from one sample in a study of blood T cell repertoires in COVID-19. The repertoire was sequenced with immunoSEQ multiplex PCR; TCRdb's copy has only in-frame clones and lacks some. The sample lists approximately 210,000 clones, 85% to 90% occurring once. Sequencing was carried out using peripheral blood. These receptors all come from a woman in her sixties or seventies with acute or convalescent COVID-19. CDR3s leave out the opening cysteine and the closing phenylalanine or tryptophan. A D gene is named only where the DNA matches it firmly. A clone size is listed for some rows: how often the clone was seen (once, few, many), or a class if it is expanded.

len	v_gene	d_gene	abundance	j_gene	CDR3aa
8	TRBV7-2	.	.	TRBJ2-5	ASAKETQY
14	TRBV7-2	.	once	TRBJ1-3	ASSLAPGTGGNTIY
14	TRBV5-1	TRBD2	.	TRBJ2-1	ASSPVTGGDYNEQF
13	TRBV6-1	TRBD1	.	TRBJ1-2	ASSERGTGLDGYT
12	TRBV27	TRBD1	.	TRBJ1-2	ASRDTGGPYGYT
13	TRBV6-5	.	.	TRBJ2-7	ASSRRQTLFYEQY
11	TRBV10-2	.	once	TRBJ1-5	ASSEGGDRPQH
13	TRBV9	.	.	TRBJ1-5	ASSPEGLRNQPQH
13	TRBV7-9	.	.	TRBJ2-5	ASSLAGRLQETQY
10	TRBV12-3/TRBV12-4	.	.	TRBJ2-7	ASRSASYEQY
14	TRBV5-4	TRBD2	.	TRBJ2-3	ASSPKGLAGADTQY
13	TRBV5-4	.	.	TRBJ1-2	ASSPRGGNNYGYT
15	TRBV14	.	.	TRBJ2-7	ASSFRLGGGPTYEQY
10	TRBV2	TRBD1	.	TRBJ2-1	ARTGPGDEQF
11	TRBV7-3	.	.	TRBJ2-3	ASSRANTDTQY
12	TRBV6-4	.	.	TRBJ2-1	ASSDQQGRNEQF
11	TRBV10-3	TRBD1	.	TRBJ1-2	AIGQGQTYGYT
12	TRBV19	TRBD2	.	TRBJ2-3	ASSRTSASDTQY
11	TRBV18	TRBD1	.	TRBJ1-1	AGKQGANTEAF
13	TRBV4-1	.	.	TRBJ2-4	ASSQDTGVKNIQY
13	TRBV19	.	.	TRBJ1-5	ASSKMGASNQPQH
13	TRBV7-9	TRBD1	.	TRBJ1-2	ASSLSTGATYGYT
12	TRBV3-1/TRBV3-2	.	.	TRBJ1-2	ASSPTGGVYGYT
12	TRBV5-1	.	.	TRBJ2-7	ASSLSPTIYEQY
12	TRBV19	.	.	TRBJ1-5	ASSIRYSNQPQH
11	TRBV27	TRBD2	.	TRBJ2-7	ASSRLAGGEQY
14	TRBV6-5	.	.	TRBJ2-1	ASSSSGTSSYNEQF
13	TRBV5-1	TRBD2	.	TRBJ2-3	ASRKPGTNTDTQY
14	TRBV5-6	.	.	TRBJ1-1	ASSESGASVSTEAF
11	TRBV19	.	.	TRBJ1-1	ASKTGGNTEAF
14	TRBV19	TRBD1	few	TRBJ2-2	AAGRPGQGNTGELF
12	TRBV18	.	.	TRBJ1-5	ASSPTQGMWPQH
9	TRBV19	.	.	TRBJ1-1	ASSDRLEAF
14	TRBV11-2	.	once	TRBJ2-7	ASSLEWGRNSYEQY
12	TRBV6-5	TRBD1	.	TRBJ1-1	ASSTGGKGTEAF
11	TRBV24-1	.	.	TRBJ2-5	ATSDQGTETQY
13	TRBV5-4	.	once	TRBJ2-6	ASSLRGSGANVLT
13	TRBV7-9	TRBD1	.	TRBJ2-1	ASSLGQGSKNEQF
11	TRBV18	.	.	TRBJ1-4	ASSPPPGEKLF
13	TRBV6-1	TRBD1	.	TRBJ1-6	ASRGRDRDNSPLH
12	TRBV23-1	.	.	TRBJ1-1	ASSQRGGSTEAF
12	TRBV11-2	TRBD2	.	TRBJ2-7	ASSFSGGVYEQY
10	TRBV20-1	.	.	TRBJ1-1	SASPSNTEAF
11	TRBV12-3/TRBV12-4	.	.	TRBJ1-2	ASSLREYYGYT
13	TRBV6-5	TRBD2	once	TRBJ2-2	ASMGLAGNTGELF
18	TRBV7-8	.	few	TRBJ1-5	ASSLVNGAVNRYSNQPQH
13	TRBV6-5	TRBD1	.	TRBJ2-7	ASSLQAGGSYEQY
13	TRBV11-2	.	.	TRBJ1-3	ASSLDRVPGNTIY
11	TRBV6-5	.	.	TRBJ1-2	ASSYVAGYGYT